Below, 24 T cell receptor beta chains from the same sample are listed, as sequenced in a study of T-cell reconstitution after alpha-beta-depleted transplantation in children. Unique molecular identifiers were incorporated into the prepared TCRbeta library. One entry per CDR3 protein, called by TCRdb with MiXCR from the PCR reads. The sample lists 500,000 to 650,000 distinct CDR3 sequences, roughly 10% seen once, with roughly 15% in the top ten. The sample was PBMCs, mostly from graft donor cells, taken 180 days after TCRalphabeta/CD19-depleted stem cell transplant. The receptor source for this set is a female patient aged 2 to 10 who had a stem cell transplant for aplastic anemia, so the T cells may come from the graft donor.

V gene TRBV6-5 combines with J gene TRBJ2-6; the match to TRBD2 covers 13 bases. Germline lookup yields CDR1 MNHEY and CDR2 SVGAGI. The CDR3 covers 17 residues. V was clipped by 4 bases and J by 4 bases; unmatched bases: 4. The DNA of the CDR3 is TGTGCCAGCAGTTCCGGGACTAGCGGGATCGGGGCCAACGTCCTGACTTTC. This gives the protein CASSSGTSGIGANVLTF.

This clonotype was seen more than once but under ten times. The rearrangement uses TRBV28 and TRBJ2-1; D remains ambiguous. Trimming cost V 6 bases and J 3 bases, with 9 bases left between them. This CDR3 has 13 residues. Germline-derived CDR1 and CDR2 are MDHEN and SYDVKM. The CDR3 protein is CASRPDGYNEQFF. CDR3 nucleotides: TGTGCCAGCAGACCGGACGGCTACAATGAGCAGTTCTTC. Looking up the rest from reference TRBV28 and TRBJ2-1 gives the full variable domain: DVKVTQSSRYLVKRTGEKVFLECVQDMDHENMFWYRQDPGLGLRLIYFSYDVKMKEKGDIPEGYSVSREKKERFSLILESASTNQTSMYLCASRPDGYNEQFFGPGTRLTVL.

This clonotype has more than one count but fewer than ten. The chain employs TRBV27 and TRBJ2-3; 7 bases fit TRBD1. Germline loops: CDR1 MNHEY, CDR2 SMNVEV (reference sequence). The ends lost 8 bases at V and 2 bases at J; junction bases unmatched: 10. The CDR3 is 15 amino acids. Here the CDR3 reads CASGTPGQITDTQYF. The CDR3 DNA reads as TGTGCCAGCGGCACACCGGGACAGATCACAGATACGCAGTATTTT.

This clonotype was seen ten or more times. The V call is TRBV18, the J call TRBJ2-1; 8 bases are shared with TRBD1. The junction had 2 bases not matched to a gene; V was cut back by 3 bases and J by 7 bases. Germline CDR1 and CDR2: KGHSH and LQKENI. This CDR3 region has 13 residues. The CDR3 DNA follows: TGTGCCAGCTCACCTCGGACAGGGAATGAGCAGTTCTTC. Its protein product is CASSPRTGNEQFF.

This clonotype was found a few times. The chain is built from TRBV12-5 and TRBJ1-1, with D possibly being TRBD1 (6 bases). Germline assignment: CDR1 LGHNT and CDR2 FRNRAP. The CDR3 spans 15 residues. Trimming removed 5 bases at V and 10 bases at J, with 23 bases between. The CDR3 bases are TGTGCTAGTGGTCCGCTACTCACAGGGCGGAAAGGAGCTTTCTTT. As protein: CASGPLLTGRKGAFF.

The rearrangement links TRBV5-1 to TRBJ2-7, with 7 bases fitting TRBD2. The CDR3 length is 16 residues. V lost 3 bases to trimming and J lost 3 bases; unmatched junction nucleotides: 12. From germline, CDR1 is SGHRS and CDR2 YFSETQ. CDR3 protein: CASSWGGGSGIYEQYV. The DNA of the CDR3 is TGCGCCAGCAGCTGGGGGGGGGGTAGCGGTATCTACGAGCAGTACGTC.

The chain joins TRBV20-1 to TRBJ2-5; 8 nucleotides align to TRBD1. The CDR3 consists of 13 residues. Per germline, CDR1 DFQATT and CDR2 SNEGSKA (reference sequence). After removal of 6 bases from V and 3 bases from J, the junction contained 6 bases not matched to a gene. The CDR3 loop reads CSAAGTGKETQYF. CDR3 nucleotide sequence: TGCAGTGCAGCCGGGACAGGCAAAGAGACCCAGTACTTC.

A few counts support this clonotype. This CDR3 reads CSVGTSGSGGTGELFF. CDR3 nucleotides: TGCAGCGTCGGAACTAGCGGGAGCGGGGGAACCGGGGAGCTGTTTTTT. V is TRBV29-1 and J is TRBJ2-2; 11 positions agree with TRBD2. Losses at the gene ends were 6 bases for V and 5 bases for J; bases not matched to a gene: 11. CDR1 SQVTM and CDR2 ANQGSEA come from the germline V gene. This CDR3 has 16 amino acids.

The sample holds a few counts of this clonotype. The CDR3 DNA sequence: TGTGCCAGCAGCTTAGGGGGGCTAGCGGTTGGCAATGAGCAGTTCTTC. This translates into CASSLGGLAVGNEQFF. The chain uses TRBV11-1 and TRBJ2-1; a weak D match, TRBD2 (7 bases). Germline V CDR1 and CDR2: SGHAT, FQDESV (reference sequence). Between the trimmed V and J ends, which lost 1 base and 6 bases, there was a span of 16 bases. The CDR3 runs to 16 residues.

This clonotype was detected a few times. The CDR3: CASSDYRGLGGYEQFF. For the CDR3, the DNA is TGTGCCAGCAGTGACTATAGGGGACTAGGTGGCTATGAGCAGTTCTTC. The chain joins TRBV2 to TRBJ2-1; 8 bases line up with TRBD2. CDR3 length: 16 amino acids. Germline V gene lookup returns CDR1 SNHLY and CDR2 FYNNEI. Trimming removed 3 bases from V and 8 bases from J; junction bases left unmatched: 12.

CDR3 coding DNA: TGTGCCAGCAGCTCCCTTGCGAGCGGGAGTATTAACGGGGAGCTGTTTTTT. Its protein is CASSSLASGSINGELFF. The chain employs TRBV5-5 and TRBJ2-2; TRBD2 matches 8 bases. This CDR3 is 17 amino acids long. The trim removed 3 bases at V and 7 bases at J, leaving 14 bases unmatched. The germline CDR1 and CDR2 sequences are SGHKS and YYEKEE (reference sequence).

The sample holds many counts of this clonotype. CDR3: CASRPHGGKDTQYF. In DNA, the CDR3 is TGTGCCAGCAGACCACACGGGGGGAAAGATACGCAGTATTTT. This chain uses TRBV14 with TRBJ2-3; 7 nucleotides align to TRBD2. The germline V gene encodes CDR1 SGHDN and CDR2 FVKESK. There are 14 residues in the CDR3. Trimming took 6 bases from V and 5 from J; bases not matched to a gene: 8.

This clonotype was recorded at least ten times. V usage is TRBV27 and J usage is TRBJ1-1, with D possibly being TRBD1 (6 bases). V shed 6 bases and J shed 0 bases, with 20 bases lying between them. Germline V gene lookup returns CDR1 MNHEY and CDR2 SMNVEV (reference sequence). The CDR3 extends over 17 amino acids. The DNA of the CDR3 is TGTGCCAGCAGAGTGGGGTGGGGGGCTCTTATGAACACTGAAGCTTTCTTT. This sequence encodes CASRVGWGALMNTEAFF.

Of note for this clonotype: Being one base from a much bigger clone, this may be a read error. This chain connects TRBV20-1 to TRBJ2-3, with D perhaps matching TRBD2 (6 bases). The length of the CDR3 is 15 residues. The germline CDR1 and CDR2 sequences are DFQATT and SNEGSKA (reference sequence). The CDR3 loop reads CSASLPGLRLDTLYF. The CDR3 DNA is TGCAGTGCTAGCTTACCGGGACTTCGTCTGGATACGCTGTATTTT.

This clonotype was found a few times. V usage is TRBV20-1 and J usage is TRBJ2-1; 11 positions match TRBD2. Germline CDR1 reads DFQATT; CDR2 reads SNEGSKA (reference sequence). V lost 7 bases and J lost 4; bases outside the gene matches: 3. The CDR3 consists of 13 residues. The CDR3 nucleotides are TGCAGTGAAACTAGCGGGAGTTACAATGAGCAGTTCTTC. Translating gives CSETSGSYNEQFF.

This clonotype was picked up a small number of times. The CDR3: CASSSGLAGGYTDTQYF. DNA for the CDR3: TGTGCCAGCAGCTCCGGACTAGCGGGAGGGTACACAGATACGCAGTATTTT. This chain uses TRBV7-3 with TRBJ2-3; 15 bases map to TRBD2. The germline V gene encodes CDR1 SGHTA and CDR2 FQGTGA. The ends lost 4 bases at V and 2 bases at J; junction bases unmatched: 4. This CDR3 region has 17 residues.

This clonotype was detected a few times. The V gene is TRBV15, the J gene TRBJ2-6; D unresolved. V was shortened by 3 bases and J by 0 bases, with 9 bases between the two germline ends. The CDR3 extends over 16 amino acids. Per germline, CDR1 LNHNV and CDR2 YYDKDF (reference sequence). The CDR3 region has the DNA TGTGCCACCAGCAGCTTGTGGAGCTCTGGGGCCAACGTCCTGACTTTC. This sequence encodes CATSSLWSSGANVLTF.

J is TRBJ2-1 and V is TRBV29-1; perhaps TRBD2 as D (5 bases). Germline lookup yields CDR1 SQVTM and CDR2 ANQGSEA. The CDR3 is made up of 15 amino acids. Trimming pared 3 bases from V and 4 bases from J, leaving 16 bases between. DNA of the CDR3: TGCAGCGTTGATAGACCCACGGGGATATACAATGAGCAGTTCTTC. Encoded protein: CSVDRPTGIYNEQFF.

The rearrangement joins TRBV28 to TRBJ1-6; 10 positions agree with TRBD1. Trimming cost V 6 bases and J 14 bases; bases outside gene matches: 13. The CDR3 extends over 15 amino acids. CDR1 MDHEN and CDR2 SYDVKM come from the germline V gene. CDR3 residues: CASSLAGTGEGTLHF. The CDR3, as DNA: TGTGCCAGCAGCCTAGCCGGGACAGGGGAGGGTACCCTCCACTTT.

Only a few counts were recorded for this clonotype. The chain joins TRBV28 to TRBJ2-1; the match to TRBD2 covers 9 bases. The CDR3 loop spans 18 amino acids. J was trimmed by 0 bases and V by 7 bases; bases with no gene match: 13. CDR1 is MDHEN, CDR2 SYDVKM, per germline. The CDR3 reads CASTHRASGTPSYNEQFF. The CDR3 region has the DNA TGTGCCAGCACCCACCGGGCTAGCGGGACCCCCTCCTACAATGAGCAGTTCTTC.

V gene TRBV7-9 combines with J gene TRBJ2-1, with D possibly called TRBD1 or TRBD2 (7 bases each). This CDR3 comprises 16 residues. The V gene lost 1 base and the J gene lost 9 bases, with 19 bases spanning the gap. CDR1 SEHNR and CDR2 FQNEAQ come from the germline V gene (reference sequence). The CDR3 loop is CASSLVGTRGRVEQFF. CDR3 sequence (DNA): TGTGCCAGCAGCTTAGTCGGGACCAGGGGGAGGGTTGAGCAGTTCTTC.

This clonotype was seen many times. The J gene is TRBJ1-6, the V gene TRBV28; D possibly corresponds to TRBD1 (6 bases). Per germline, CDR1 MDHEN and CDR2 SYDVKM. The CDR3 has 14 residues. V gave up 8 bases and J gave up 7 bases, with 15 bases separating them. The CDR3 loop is CASGRTVDNSPLHF. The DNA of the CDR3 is TGTGCCAGCGGAAGGACAGTTGACAATTCACCCCTCCACTTT.

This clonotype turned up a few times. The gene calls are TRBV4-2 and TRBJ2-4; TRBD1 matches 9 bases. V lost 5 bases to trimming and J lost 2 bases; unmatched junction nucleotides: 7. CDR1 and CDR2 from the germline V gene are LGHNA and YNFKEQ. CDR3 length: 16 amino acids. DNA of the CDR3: TGTGCCAGCAGCAGGACGGACAGGGGAACCAAAAACATTCAGTACTTC. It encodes CASSRTDRGTKNIQYF.

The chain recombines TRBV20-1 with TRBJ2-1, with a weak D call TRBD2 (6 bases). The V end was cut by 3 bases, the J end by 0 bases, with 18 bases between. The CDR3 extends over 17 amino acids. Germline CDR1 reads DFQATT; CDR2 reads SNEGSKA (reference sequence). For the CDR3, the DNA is TGCAGTGCTAGTGGGCGATTAGGCGGGAACTCCTACAATGAGCAGTTCTTC. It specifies CSASGRLGGNSYNEQFF.